There are a few counts of the clone carrying this T cell receptor beta chain. Its antigen is not identified. CD45RO-negative, CCR7-positively selected cells formed the naive CD8 fraction, excluding terminally differentiated effector memory CD45RA+ cells. Each sample came from a Caucasian adult donor living in Nashville, Tennessee. The data were obtained in a study of shared clonotypes between healthy human individuals. V was trimmed by 3 bases and J by 3 bases, leaving 11 bases between them. CDR3 length: 13 amino acids. Germline V CDR1 and CDR2: SQVTM, ANQGSEA. The run depth of the assay was deep. TCRdb's table, derived via immunoSEQ multiplex PCR, lists solely in-frame clones and lacks some. The sample shows some 2.1 million clones, around 95% of them seen only once. The study, taken as a whole, reports: The study's rarefaction showed incomplete sorted-subset sequencing despite large depth.

This receptor was identified in a man younger than 35 in good health. Some clones in this sample may be carry-over from other donors' samples. Source material: naive CD8+ T cells from PBMCs. This sequence joins TRBV29-1 and TRBJ1-2; the D is unclear. In nucleotides, the CDR3 is TGCAGCGTTGATTCGCGGCTGGACTATGGCTACACCTTC. This encodes CSVDSRLDYGYTF.